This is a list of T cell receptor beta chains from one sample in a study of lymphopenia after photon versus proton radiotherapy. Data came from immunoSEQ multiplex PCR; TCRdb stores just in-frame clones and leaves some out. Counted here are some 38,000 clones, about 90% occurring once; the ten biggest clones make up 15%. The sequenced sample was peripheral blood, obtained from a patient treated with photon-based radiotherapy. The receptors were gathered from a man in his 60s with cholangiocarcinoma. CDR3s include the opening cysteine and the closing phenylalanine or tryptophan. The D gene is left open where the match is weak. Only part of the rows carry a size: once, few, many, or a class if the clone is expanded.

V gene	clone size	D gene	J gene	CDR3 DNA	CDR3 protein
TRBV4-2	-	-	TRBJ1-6	TGTGCCAGCAGCCAAGATTGGAGGAAGAATTCACCCCTCCACTTT	CASSQDWRKNSPLHF
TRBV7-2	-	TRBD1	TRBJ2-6	TGTGCCAGCAGCGGGGGACAGATCCTCTCTGGGGCCAACGTCCTGACTTTC	CASSGGQILSGANVLTF
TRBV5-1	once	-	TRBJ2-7	TGCGCCAGCAGCAAGACCAGTGGCTCCTACGAGCAGTACTTC	CASSKTSGSYEQYF
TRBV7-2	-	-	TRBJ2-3	TGTGCCAGCACTCGTTCCCGGGGCAGCACAGATACGCAGTATTTT	CASTRSRGSTDTQYF
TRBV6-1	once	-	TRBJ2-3	TGTGCCAGCAGTGCCTGGGGGGCCGGGAGCACAGATACGCAGTATTTT	CASSAWGAGSTDTQYF
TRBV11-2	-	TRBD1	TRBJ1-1	TGTGCCAGCAGCTTGAGGGGACAGGTGAACACTGAAGCTTTCTTT	CASSLRGQVNTEAFF
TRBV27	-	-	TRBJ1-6	TGTGCCAGCAGTTCCACCAATAATTCACCCCTCCACTTT	CASSSTNNSPLHF
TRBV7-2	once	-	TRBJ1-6	TGTGCCAGCAGCTTAGAGGGCAGCTCCTATAATTCACCCCTCCACTTT	CASSLEGSSYNSPLHF
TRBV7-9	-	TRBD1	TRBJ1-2	TGTGCCAGCAGCCTAGAGCAAGCGACAGGGGACTATGGCTACACCTTC	CASSLEQATGDYGYTF
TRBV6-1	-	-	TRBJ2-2	TGTGCCAGCAGTGAATTGAGGTTCACCGGGGAGCTGTTTTTT	CASSELRFTGELFF
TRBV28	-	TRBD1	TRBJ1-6	TGTGCCAGCAGCTTTCCCCGGGACAGGGGGAATTCACCCCTCCACTTT	CASSFPRDRGNSPLHF
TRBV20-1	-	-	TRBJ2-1	TGCAGTGCAAACGGAGGGAATGAGCAGTTCTTC	CSANGGNEQFF
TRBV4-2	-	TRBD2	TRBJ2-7	TGTGCCAGCAGCCAAGGGGGGCTAGCGGGAGTTCTCGGCGAGCAGTACTTC	CASSQGGLAGVLGEQYF
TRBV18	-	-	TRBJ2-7	TGTGCCAGCTCACCCTTTGTTAGTCCCTACGAGCAGTACTTC	CASSPFVSPYEQYF
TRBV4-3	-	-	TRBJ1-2	TGCGCCAGCAGCCAAGATATGAGGGACTATGGCTACACCTTC	CASSQDMRDYGYTF
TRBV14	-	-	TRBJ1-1	TGTGCCAGCAGCCAAGTAGTGGGGGGGGCTACGAACACTGAAGCTTTCTTT	CASSQVVGGATNTEAFF
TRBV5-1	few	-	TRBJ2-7	TGCGCCAGCAGATACGAAGCCTACGAGCAGTACTTC	CASRYEAYEQYF
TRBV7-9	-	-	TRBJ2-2	TGTGCCAGCAGCCCGACCACCTTTACCGGGGAGCTGTTTTTT	CASSPTTFTGELFF
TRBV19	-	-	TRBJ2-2	TGTGCCAGTATCACAATGAACACCGGGGAGCTGTTTTTT	CASITMNTGELFF
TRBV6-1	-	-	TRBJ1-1	TGTGCCAGCAGTGAAGCGCTGGGGATCGTCACTGAAGCTTTCTTT	CASSEALGIVTEAFF
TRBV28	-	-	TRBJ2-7	TGTGCCAGCAGTTTTGGAAGAAAGGACTACGAGCAGTACTTC	CASSFGRKDYEQYF
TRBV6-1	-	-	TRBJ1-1	TGTGCCAGCAGTGACGGGCGGCGGGACACTGAAGCTTTCTTT	CASSDGRRDTEAFF
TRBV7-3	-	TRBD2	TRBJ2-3	TGTGCCAGCAGCTTAGTAGCGGGGACCACAGATACGCAGTATTTT	CASSLVAGTTDTQYF
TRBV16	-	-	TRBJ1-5	TGTGCCAGCAGCCAATCGGGGGAGGGACGGCAGCCCCAGCATTTT	CASSQSGEGRQPQHF
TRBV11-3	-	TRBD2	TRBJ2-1	TGTGCCAGCAGCCCCACTAGCGGGAACTACAATGAGCAGTTCTTC	CASSPTSGNYNEQFF
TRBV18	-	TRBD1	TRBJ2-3	TGTGCCAGCTCACCATTCCGGGACAGCCGGGATACGCAGTATTTT	CASSPFRDSRDTQYF
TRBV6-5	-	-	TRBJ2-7	TGTGCCAGCAGCCAAGGGGACCACCCCTACGAGCAGTACTTC	CASSQGDHPYEQYF
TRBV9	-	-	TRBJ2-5	TGTGCCAGCAGCGTGGGGATTGTAGGCAGACAAGAGACCCAGTACTTC	CASSVGIVGRQETQYF
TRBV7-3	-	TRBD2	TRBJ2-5	TGTGCCAGCAGCCTCGGACTAGCGGGAGTTCAAGAGACCCAGTACTTC	CASSLGLAGVQETQYF
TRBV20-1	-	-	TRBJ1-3	TGCAGTGCCAAAGTTGGAAACACCATATATTTT	CSAKVGNTIYF
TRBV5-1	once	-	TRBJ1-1	TGCGCCAGCAGCTTGGCCGGGGCAGGGCTAAGTGAAGCTTTCTTT	CASSLAGAGLSEAFF
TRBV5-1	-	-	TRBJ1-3	TGCGCCAGCAGCTTGGGAGATAGTGGAAACACCATATATTTT	CASSLGDSGNTIYF
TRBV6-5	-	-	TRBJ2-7	TGTGCCAGCAGGGGGGGGGCATACGAGCAGTACTTC	CASRGGAYEQYF
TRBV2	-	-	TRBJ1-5	TGTGCCAGCAGTTTATACCCGGGTAGCAATCAGCCCCAGCATTTT	CASSLYPGSNQPQHF
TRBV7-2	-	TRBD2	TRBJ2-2	TGTGCCAGCAGCTTCCCTCGCGGGGGGCGGACCGGGGAGCTGTTTTTT	CASSFPRGGRTGELFF
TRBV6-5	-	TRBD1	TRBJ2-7	TGTGCCAGCAGCCGGGACAGGGGCGGCATCGAGCAGTACTTC	CASSRDRGGIEQYF
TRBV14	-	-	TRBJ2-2	TGTGCCAGCAGCCAAGGCTACAGAGCCACCGGGGAGCTGTTTTTT	CASSQGYRATGELFF
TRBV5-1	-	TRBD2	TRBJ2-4	TGCGCCAGCAGCTTAGGTATCGCTAGCGGGAGTAACATTCAGTACTTC	CASSLGIASGSNIQYF
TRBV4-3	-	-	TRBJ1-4	TGCGCCAGCAGCCAAGAGGGTGAAAAACTGTTTTTT	CASSQEGEKLFF
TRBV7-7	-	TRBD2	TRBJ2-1	TGTGCTAGCAGTCCTGGACTAGGTTTTTTCGATGAGCAGTTCTTC	CASSPGLGFFDEQFF